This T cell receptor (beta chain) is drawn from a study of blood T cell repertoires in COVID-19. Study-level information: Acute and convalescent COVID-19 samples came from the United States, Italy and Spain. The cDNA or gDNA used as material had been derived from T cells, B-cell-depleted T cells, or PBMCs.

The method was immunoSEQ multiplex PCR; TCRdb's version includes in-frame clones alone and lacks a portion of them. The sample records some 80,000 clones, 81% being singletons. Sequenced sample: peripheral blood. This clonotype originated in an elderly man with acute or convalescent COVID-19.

The CDR3 coding sequence is TGCGCCAGCAGCCAAGAGACTTATGGACAGGGGGCCGGAGGCTACACCTTC. Protein product: CASSQETYGQGAGGYTF. V usage is TRBV4-3 and J usage is TRBJ1-2, with 11 bases fitting TRBD1. The trim removed 0 bases at V and 8 bases at J, leaving 11 bases unmatched. Germline CDR1 and CDR2: LGHNA and YSLEER. This CDR3 spans 17 amino acids.